A selection of T cell receptor beta chains follows, all from one sample in a study of blood T cell repertoires in COVID-19. Produced via immunoSEQ multiplex PCR; TCRdb's table is partial and in-frame only. Seen here are tens of thousands of clones, under 85% observed once, and the top ten hold around 10%. Sequencing input: peripheral blood. These receptors came from a man in his 60s with acute or convalescent COVID-19. The CDR3 runs from the conserved cysteine through the conserved F or W. A D gene is named only where the DNA matches it firmly. Clone size is shown for a subset of rows, as once, few, many or a class of expanded clone.

TRBD1	TRBV5-6	TRBJ1-6	.	CASSSGTGGRSLHF	TGTGCCAGCAGCTCCGGGACAGGGGGCCGAAGCCTCCACTTT
TRBD1	TRBV5-1	TRBJ2-1	.	CASSSSDRGLNHEQFF	TGCGCCAGCAGCTCCTCGGACAGGGGGCTCAATCATGAGCAGTTCTTC
.	TRBV7-3	TRBJ2-6	.	CASSLRTAASGANVLTF	TGTGCCAGCAGCTTAAGGACTGCCGCCTCTGGGGCCAACGTCCTGACTTTC
TRBD1	TRBV19	TRBJ1-4	.	CASRPRDRANEKLFF	TGTGCCAGTCGGCCCCGGGACAGGGCTAATGAAAAACTGTTTTTT
TRBD1	TRBV7-2	TRBJ2-1	.	CASSSQGGPYNEQFF	TGTGCCAGCAGCTCACAGGGGGGACCCTACAATGAGCAGTTCTTC
.	TRBV11-2	TRBJ1-5	.	CASSRDIMSNQPQHF	TGTGCCAGCAGTCGGGACATTATGAGCAATCAGCCCCAGCATTTT
.	TRBV20-1	TRBJ1-1	.	CSASQGGRTEAFF	TGCAGTGCTAGTCAGGGAGGACGCACTGAAGCTTTCTTT
.	TRBV9	TRBJ1-4	.	CASSPFRGGPGGEKLFF	TGTGCCAGCAGCCCCTTTAGGGGGGGCCCAGGAGGGGAAAAACTGTTTTTT
TRBD1	TRBV25-1	TRBJ2-2	.	CASREDRGKRNGELFF	TGTGCCAGCAGGGAGGACAGGGGGAAGCGGAACGGGGAGCTGTTTTTT
.	TRBV6-5	TRBJ1-2	.	CASTHTGNYGYTF	TGTGCCAGCACCCACACAGGGAACTATGGCTACACCTTC
TRBD1	TRBV9	TRBJ1-3	.	CASSTQDRRSGNTIYF	TGTGCCAGCAGCACACAGGACAGGCGGTCCGGAAACACCATATATTTT
.	TRBV6-5	TRBJ2-5	.	CASSYSYVQETQYF	TGTGCCAGCAGTTACTCCTACGTCCAAGAGACCCAGTACTTC
TRBD2	TRBV5-4	TRBJ2-1	.	CASSLGSSGEFF	TGTGCCAGCAGCTTGGGGTCTAGCGGGGAGTTCTTC
TRBD1	TRBV7-2	TRBJ1-5	.	CASSPGQGLNSNQPQHF	TGTGCCAGCAGCCCGGGACAGGGACTAAATAGCAATCAGCCCCAGCATTTT
TRBD1	TRBV18	TRBJ2-7	.	CASSPGQGVSYEQYF	TGTGCCAGCTCACCGGGACAGGGAGTATCCTACGAGCAGTACTTC
.	TRBV12-3/TRBV12-4	TRBJ1-1	.	CASSGLWNTEAFF	TGTGCCAGCAGTGGACTGTGGAACACTGAAGCTTTCTTT
TRBD1	TRBV19	TRBJ1-5	.	CASSTTGGWQPQHF	TGTGCCAGTAGTACAACAGGGGGCTGGCAGCCCCAGCATTTT
.	TRBV5-6	TRBJ1-4	.	CASTQSGFGREKLFF	TGTGCCAGCACCCAATCAGGGTTTGGACGTGAAAAACTGTTTTTT
TRBD2	TRBV7-8	TRBJ2-1	.	CASSLDTSGAYNEQFF	TGTGCCAGCAGCCTAGATACTAGCGGGGCTTACAATGAGCAGTTCTTC
.	TRBV19	TRBJ2-1	.	CASSISHRGNEQFF	TGTGCCAGTAGTATATCACATCGGGGGAATGAGCAGTTCTTC
TRBD1	TRBV6-2/TRBV6-3	TRBJ1-2	.	CASSKQGVNYGYTF	TGTGCCAGCAGTAAACAGGGGGTCAACTATGGCTACACCTTC
TRBD1	TRBV18	TRBJ1-2	.	CASSPTGDRAGYTF	TGTGCCAGCTCACCTACAGGGGACAGGGCGGGCTACACCTTC
TRBD2	TRBV19	TRBJ2-7	.	CASSETSGGYYEQYF	TGTGCCAGTAGCGAGACTAGCGGGGGTTACTACGAGCAGTACTTC
.	TRBV29-1	TRBJ1-2	once	CSVSQGRDYGYTF	TGCAGCGTTTCCCAGGGAAGGGACTATGGCTACACCTTC
TRBD1	TRBV6-6	TRBJ2-5	once	CASSNPGQVAETQYF	TGTGCCAGCAGTAATCCGGGACAGGTAGCAGAGACCCAGTACTTC
TRBD1	TRBV24-1	TRBJ2-1	.	CATSDFQGDEQFF	TGTGCCACCAGTGATTTCCAGGGGGATGAGCAGTTCTTC
.	TRBV19	TRBJ1-2	.	CASRRQTYGYTF	TGTGCCAGTAGGCGGCAGACCTATGGCTACACCTTC
.	TRBV9	TRBJ1-1	.	CASSAHLGTEAFF	TGTGCCAGCAGCGCCCACCTAGGCACTGAAGCTTTCTTT
TRBD1	TRBV6-6	TRBJ2-7	.	CASSLRDRISSYEQYF	TGTGCCAGCAGTCTCCGGGACAGGATTTCTTCCTACGAGCAGTACTTC